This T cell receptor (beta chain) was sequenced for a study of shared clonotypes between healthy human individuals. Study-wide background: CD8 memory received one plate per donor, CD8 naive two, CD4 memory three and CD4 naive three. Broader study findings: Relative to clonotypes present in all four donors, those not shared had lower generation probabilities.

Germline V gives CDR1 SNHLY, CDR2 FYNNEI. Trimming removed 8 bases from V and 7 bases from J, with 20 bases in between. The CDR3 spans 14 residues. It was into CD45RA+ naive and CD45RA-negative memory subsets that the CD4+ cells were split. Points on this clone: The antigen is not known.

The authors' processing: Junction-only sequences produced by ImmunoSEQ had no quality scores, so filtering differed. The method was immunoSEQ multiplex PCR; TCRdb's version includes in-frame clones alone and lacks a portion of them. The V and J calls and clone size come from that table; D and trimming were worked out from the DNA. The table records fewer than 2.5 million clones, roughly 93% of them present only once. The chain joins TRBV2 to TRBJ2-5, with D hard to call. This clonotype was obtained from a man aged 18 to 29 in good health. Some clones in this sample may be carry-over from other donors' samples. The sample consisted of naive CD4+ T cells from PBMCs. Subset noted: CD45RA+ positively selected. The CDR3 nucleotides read TGTGCCAGCCGCTTAGCACAGCCTAAAGGGACCCAGTACTTC. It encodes CASRLAQPKGTQYF.